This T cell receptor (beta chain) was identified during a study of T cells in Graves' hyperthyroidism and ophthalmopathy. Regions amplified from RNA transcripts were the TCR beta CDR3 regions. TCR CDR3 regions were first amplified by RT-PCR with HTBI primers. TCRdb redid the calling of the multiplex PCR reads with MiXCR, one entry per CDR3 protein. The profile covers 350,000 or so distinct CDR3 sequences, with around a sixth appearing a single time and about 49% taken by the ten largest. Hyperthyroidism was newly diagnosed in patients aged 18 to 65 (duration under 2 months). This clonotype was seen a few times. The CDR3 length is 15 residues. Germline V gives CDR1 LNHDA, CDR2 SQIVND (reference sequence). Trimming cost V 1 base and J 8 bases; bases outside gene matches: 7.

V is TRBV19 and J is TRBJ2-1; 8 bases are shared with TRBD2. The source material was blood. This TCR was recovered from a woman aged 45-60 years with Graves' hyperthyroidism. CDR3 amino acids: CASSIGVLAGDEQFF. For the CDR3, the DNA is TGTGCCAGTAGTATAGGGGTCCTAGCGGGCGATGAGCAGTTCTTC.